A single sample gave rise to the 20 T cell receptor beta chains below, sequenced in a study of blood T cell repertoires in COVID-19. Libraries were prepared by immunoSEQ multiplex PCR; TCRdb keeps only in-frame clonotypes and omits some of them. The sample has about 140,000 clones; over 70% are singletons. The specimen sequenced was peripheral blood. The receptors were sampled from a woman in her forties or fifties with acute or convalescent COVID-19.

The genes are TRBV7-3 and TRBJ2-1, with TRBD2 identical over 14 bases. The CDR3 contains 18 residues. Germline lookup yields CDR1 SGHTA and CDR2 FQGTGA. V was pared by 0 bases and J by 7 bases, with 8 bases of the junction left unmatched. CDR3 protein: CASSLTSGTSGSRNEQFF. In nucleotides, the CDR3 is TGTGCCAGCAGCTTAACGTCGGGGACTAGCGGGAGCAGAAATGAGCAGTTCTTC. Full variable domain (remainder filled in from reference TRBV7-3 and TRBJ2-1): GAGVSQTPSNKVTEKGKYVELRCDPISGHTALYWYRQSLGQGPEFLIYFQGTGAADDSGLPNDRFFAVRPEGSVSTLKIQRTERGDSAVYLCASSLTSGTSGSRNEQFFGPGTRLTVL.

This chain connects TRBV9 to TRBJ2-6; perhaps TRBD2 as D (6 bases). CDR1 is SGDLS, CDR2 YYNGEE, per germline. This CDR3 has 15 amino acids. Trimming cost V 1 base and J 2 bases, with 7 bases left between them. The CDR3 DNA is TGTGCCAGCAGCGTAACGGGGGCTGGGGCCAACGTCCTGACTTTC. Its translation is CASSVTGAGANVLTF.

V is TRBV9 and J is TRBJ1-2; TRBD1 matches 7 bases. The trim removed 4 bases at V and 2 bases at J, leaving 5 bases unmatched. Germline V gives CDR1 SGDLS, CDR2 YYNGEE. The CDR3 is 14 amino acids. CDR3 region: CASSLGQRNYGYTF. The CDR3 nucleotides are TGTGCCAGCAGCTTGGGACAGCGAAACTATGGCTACACCTTC.

CDR3 sequence: CASSVVQGNGYTF. Here the CDR3 DNA reads TGTGCCAGCAGCGTAGTGCAGGGAAATGGCTACACCTTC. This rearrangement joins TRBV9 to TRBJ1-2, with D possibly being TRBD1 (5 bases). Germline V gene lookup returns CDR1 SGDLS and CDR2 YYNGEE. The CDR3 has 13 residues. With 0 bases removed from V and 6 bases from J, the gap between germline ends came to 9 bases.

The J gene is TRBJ1-2, the V gene TRBV7-9; D remains unclear. The CDR3 is made up of 12 amino acids. Trimming stripped 6 bases from V and 3 bases from J, with 8 bases between. CDR1 SEHNR and CDR2 FQNEAQ come from the germline V gene (reference sequence). The CDR3 is CASSRIDYGYTF. CDR3 bases: TGTGCCAGCAGTCGAATAGACTATGGCTACACCTTC.

The V gene is TRBV7-2, the J gene TRBJ2-3; 9 nucleotides match TRBD1. The V gene end was trimmed by 4 bases and the J gene end by 5 bases; junction bases not matched to a gene: 7. CDR1 SGHTA and CDR2 FQGNSA come from the germline V gene. CDR3 length: 15 amino acids. The CDR3 nucleotides are TGTGCCAGCAGCTCTGCTGGACAGGGGAGAGATACGCAGTATTTT. This translates into CASSSAGQGRDTQYF.

This chain connects TRBV5-1 to TRBJ2-3; tentative D call: TRBD1 (6 bases). Per the germline V gene, CDR1 is SGHRS and CDR2 is YFSETQ. The CDR3 spans 15 residues. Trimming shortened V by 2 bases and J by 1 base, and 11 bases separated the two germline ends. The CDR3: CASSFWGQGTDTQYF. In nucleotides, the CDR3 is TGCGCCAGCAGCTTTTGGGGGCAGGGCACAGATACGCAGTATTTT.

The chain joins TRBV5-8 to TRBJ1-5; 10 nucleotides line up with TRBD1. Per germline, CDR1 SGHTS and CDR2 YDEGEE. V shed 2 bases, J shed 7 bases, and the junction held 9 bases outside the gene matches. CDR3 length: 16 residues. The CDR3 sequence is CASSLDRQGAGQPQHF. In DNA form, the CDR3 reads TGTGCCAGCAGCTTAGACCGACAGGGGGCCGGCCAGCCCCAGCATTTT. Supplemented by reference TRBV5-8 and TRBJ1-5, the full variable domain reads EAGVTQSPTHLIKTRGQQATLRCSPISGHTSVYWYQQALGLGLQFLLWYDEGEERNRGNFPPRFSGRQFPNYSSELNVNALELEDSALYLCASSLDRQGAGQPQHFGDGTRLSIL.

V and J are TRBV5-1 and TRBJ1-1; possibly TRBD1 for D (6 bases). There are 14 residues in the CDR3. The germline V gene encodes CDR1 SGHRS and CDR2 YFSETQ. Trimming took 4 bases from V and 6 from J, leaving 16 bases between them. Written as DNA, the CDR3 is TGCGCCAGCAGCGGGCCCTCAGGGGTATCTGAAGCTTTCTTT. Amino acid sequence: CASSGPSGVSEAFF.

The V and J genes are TRBV19 and TRBJ2-5; 7 bases fit TRBD2. Germline CDR1 reads LNHDA; CDR2 reads SQIVND (reference sequence). Trimming at V came to 3 bases and at J to 4 bases, leaving 2 bases not matched to a gene. This CDR3 has 13 amino acids. CDR3 sequence (DNA): TGTGCCAGTAGTATCGCGGGGGTAGAGACCCAGTACTTC. This sequence encodes CASSIAGVETQYF.

The chain uses TRBV5-6 and TRBJ2-7, with 8 nucleotides matching TRBD2. V lost 4 bases to trimming and J lost 3 bases; unmatched junction nucleotides: 6. This CDR3 spans 14 amino acids. The germline V gene has CDR1 SGHDT and CDR2 YYEEEE. The chain's CDR3 is CASSLSGRYYEQYF. The CDR3 nucleotides read TGTGCCAGCAGCCTAAGCGGGAGATACTACGAGCAGTACTTC.

This chain links TRBV6-2 or TRBV6-3 with TRBJ2-3; tentative D call: TRBD2 (5 bases). Trimming removed 6 bases at V and 0 bases at J, with 19 bases between. Germline V gene lookup returns CDR1 MNHEY and CDR2 SVGEGT. This CDR3 is 17 amino acids long. The CDR3: CASSRPKRIPSTDTQYF. DNA of the CDR3: TGTGCCAGCAGCCGACCGAAGCGGATCCCTAGCACAGATACGCAGTATTTT.

The genes are TRBV7-3 and TRBJ2-1; D may be TRBD2 (7 bases). The germline V and J ends were trimmed by 5 bases and 6 bases, with 17 bases remaining between them. The CDR3 contains 15 residues. The V gene's germline CDR1 is SGHTA and CDR2 FQGTGA. CDR3 sequence reads: CASSHGGGGINEQFF. In nucleotides, the CDR3 is TGTGCCAGCAGCCACGGCGGGGGCGGGATCAATGAGCAGTTCTTC.

J is TRBJ1-5 and V is TRBV2; TRBD1 matches 9 bases. Germline-derived CDR1 and CDR2 are SNHLY and FYNNEI. After removal of 8 bases from V and 4 bases from J, the junction contained 3 bases not matched to a gene. CDR3 length equals 13 residues. The CDR3 is CASFGTGNQPQHF. CDR3 DNA: TGTGCCAGCTTCGGGACAGGGAATCAGCCCCAGCATTTT.

V is TRBV5-1 and J is TRBJ2-1; D is perhaps TRBD2 (6 bases). CDR1 is SGHRS, CDR2 YFSETQ, per germline. V was pared by 4 bases and J by 7 bases, with 9 bases between. The CDR3 runs 12 residues. CDR3 region: CASSVRGNEQFF. The CDR3 coding sequence is TGCGCCAGCAGCGTCCGGGGGAATGAGCAGTTCTTC.

V gene TRBV15 combines with J gene TRBJ2-7, with 9 bases identical to TRBD1. CDR1 and CDR2 (germline): LNHNV, YYDKDF (reference sequence). V dropped 10 bases and J dropped 5; count of bases not matched to a gene: 12. CDR3 length equals 14 residues. The CDR3: CAISSGTGINEQYF. The CDR3 DNA reads as TGTGCCATCTCCAGTGGGACAGGGATAAACGAGCAGTACTTC.

The chain joins TRBV12-3 or TRBV12-4 to TRBJ2-3; D gene uncertain. The CDR3 contains 12 residues. V was cut by 6 bases and J by 6 bases, with 10 bases left in between. CDR3: CASSRSSDTQYF. In nucleotides, the CDR3 is TGTGCCAGCAGCCGAAGCTCGGATACGCAGTATTTT.

V and J are TRBV4-2 and TRBJ2-6; 7 nucleotides align to TRBD2. The CDR3 sequence is 17 residues long. Germline V CDR1 and CDR2: LGHNA, YNFKEQ. The ends lost 2 bases at V and 0 bases at J; junction bases unmatched: 4. The CDR3, as DNA: TGTGCCAGCAGCCAACCTAGCGGCCTCTCTGGGGCCAACGTCCTGACTTTC. It specifies CASSQPSGLSGANVLTF.

The V call is TRBV11-3, the J call TRBJ2-1, with a possible D match to TRBD2 (6 bases). This CDR3 has 13 amino acids. From germline, CDR1 is SGHNT and CDR2 YENEEA. V was clipped by 4 bases and J by 3 bases, with 7 bases between them. The CDR3 nucleotides are TGTGCCAGCAGCTGGACTATCTACAATGAGCAGTTCTTC. This codes for CASSWTIYNEQFF.

The V call is TRBV7-3, the J call TRBJ2-7, with 10 bases aligning to TRBD1. The CDR3 sequence is 12 residues long. Germline V gives CDR1 SGHTA, CDR2 FQGTGA. The junction had 2 bases not matched to a gene; V was cut back by 6 bases and J by 6 bases. The CDR3 is CASSRTGGEQYF. In DNA, the CDR3 is TGTGCCAGCAGTCGGACAGGGGGCGAGCAGTACTTC.